This T cell receptor (beta chain) was profiled in a study of blood T cell repertoires in COVID-19 (dated by TCRdb to 2020 to 2022). The study in broad terms: Samples from collaborators originated in the United States, Italy and Spain and spanned both the acute and convalescent phases of COVID-19. The prospective study material was composed of cDNA or gDNA derived from T cells, B-cell-depleted T cells, or PBMCs. The dataset comprised deeply sampled blood TCRbeta repertoires from subjects exposed to, actively infected with, or recovered from COVID-19. The repertoires were released in a freely available public database meant as a resource for research on the immune response to SARS-CoV-2. The samples were drawn from the first 160 participants of the ongoing ImmuneRACE study and from roughly 1,300 subjects provided by 6 global collaborators. A de-identified subject ID, COVID-19 status, age in years and sex were almost always included in the sample metadata. Where HLA class I and class II types were available, the types were taken from metadata supplied by the sample provider, not from assay-based typing.

Comments on this clone: There is no known antigen for this receptor. Base quality data are lacking; no much larger clone is found one base away.

The junction shows trimming of 4 bases on V and 6 bases on J, plus 10 bases between the germline ends. From cysteine to phenylalanine, the CDR3 is 13 amino acids long. The kept DNA is CDR3 alone, 39 bases in frame from the first base. The germline V gene (reference sequence) gives CDR1 as LNHDA and CDR2 as SQIVND. Enrolling through a virtual design, the prospective study's participants ranged in age from about 18 to 89 years and lived across around 25 United States geographic areas. Cohort assignment in the prospective study relied on participant-reported clinical history from a screening survey and a study questionnaire. For ImmuneRACE Cohort 3, a participant was defined as recovered based on two consecutive negative NP/OP PCR tests, clearance by a healthcare professional, or resolution of symptoms. Mobile phlebotomists in the prospective study collected whole blood, serum and a nasopharyngeal or oropharyngeal swab from every participant. Participants in the prospective study had the option to provide additional blood draws and questionnaires over a 2-month period. Before DNA extraction, prospective study blood samples were shipped either frozen or at room temperature.

What the authors observed across the whole study: How much clinical and demographic metadata was included differed by source and by participant, and the metadata was provided uncurated.

TCRbeta CDR3 regions were amplified from genomic DNA using the immunoSEQ Assay, a bias-controlled multiplex PCR. In the paper's pipeline: The number of nucleated cells in each sample was estimated by amplification of reference gene primers within the assay. Sequence reads were collapsed and filtered to measure the absolute abundance of every unique TCRbeta CDR3 rearrangement. Productive Simpson clonality was computed per sample as the square root of Simpson's diversity index over productive rearrangements. The immuneACCESS repertoire file appears here via TCRdb, limited to in-frame rearrangements. These files lack a portion of the clones; in checked studies, under half of the deficit traces to unresolved V genes, and the cause of the others is not known. V, J and clone size reflect that table, while D and trimming were determined from the DNA. A total of 150,000 to 200,000 clones appear in this sample, 75% to 90% of them only once. 4.4% of the sample lies in the top ten.

The V gene is TRBV19 and the J gene is TRBJ1-5, with the identity of the D gene unclear. This sequence originates from a woman between 45 and 60 years old who had recovered from COVID-19. Material for sequencing was PBMCs or T cells enriched from blood (not recorded which). The DNA sequence is given as TGTGCCAGTAGTACCGTCAGAGGTCAGCCCCAGCATTTT. Its protein reads: CASSTVRGQPQHF.